This entry concerns a single TCR beta chain. In the original workflow: Scientists estimated how many nucleated cells there were by amplifying reference gene primers. Assay: immunoSEQ multiplex PCR; the TCRdb copy retains only in-frame clones and omits some. The D gene and trimming were derived from the DNA, and the V and J assignments and clone size from that table. The sample has 390,000 or so clones, 90% seen once. The CDR3 sequence is 13 residues long. Germline V gene data show CDR1 as SGDLS and CDR2 as YYNGEE. V dropped 4 bases and J dropped 8 bases, with 13 bases sitting between them. The data were obtained in a study of blood T cell repertoires in COVID-19. The wider study: Some COVID-19 samples were acute and others convalescent; all came from the United States, Italy and Spain. Sources were T cells, B-cell-depleted T cells, or PBMCs; the material itself was cDNA or gDNA.

Sequencing was carried out using peripheral blood. The sequence was obtained from a young man with active or convalescent COVID-19. The chain employs TRBV9 and TRBJ2-1; D is unresolved. The CDR3: CASSTNQVDEQFF. Here the CDR3 DNA reads TGTGCCAGCAGCACGAACCAGGTTGATGAGCAGTTCTTC. The full variable domain, its missing parts supplied by reference TRBV9 and TRBJ2-1, is DSGVTQTPKHLITATGQRVTLRCSPRSGDLSVYWYQQSLDQGLQFLIQYYNGEERAKGNILERFSAQQFPDLHSELNLSSLELGDSALYFCASSTNQVDEQFFGPGTRLTVL.